This entry lists 28 T cell receptor beta chains sequenced from one sample in a study of cytomegalovirus exposure and HLA in healthy donors. Measured with immunoSEQ multiplex PCR; TCRdb has only the in-frame clones, and not every one. The data show 200,000 or so clones, approximately 82% seen once. Source material: PBMCs. The receptors stem from a woman younger than 45 in good health and CMV-seropositive.

In this sample, this clone turned up a few times. The V call is TRBV18, the J call TRBJ1-2, with 7 positions matching TRBD1. Germline V gene lookup returns CDR1 KGHSH and CDR2 LQKENI. The CDR3 sequence is 15 residues long. The V and J ends lost 4 bases and 7 bases, in that order; junction bases with no gene match: 12. The CDR3 sequence is CASSLEMRQGSGYTF. The CDR3 DNA follows: TGTGCCAGCTCACTGGAGATGAGACAGGGATCTGGCTACACCTTC.

The CDR3 spells CASSQAISGIEQFF. CDR3 in DNA: TGCGCCAGCAGCCAGGCCATTAGCGGAATTGAGCAGTTCTTC. The rearrangement uses TRBV5-1 and TRBJ2-1; a possible D gene is TRBD2 (6 bases). Looked up from germline, CDR1 is SGHRS and CDR2 is YFSETQ. V lost 4 bases and J lost 9, with 17 bases in between. The CDR3 is 14 residues long.

The chain recombines TRBV29-1 with TRBJ2-1, with D possibly being TRBD2 (7 bases). Germline V CDR1 and CDR2: SQVTM, ANQGSEA. CDR3 size: 11 residues. The V end was cut by 4 bases, the J end by 10 bases, with 11 bases between. The CDR3 loop is CSVVEGGEQFF. The CDR3 DNA follows: TGCAGCGTTGTAGAGGGGGGGGAGCAGTTCTTC.

The chain carries TRBV9 and TRBJ2-7; TRBD2 matches at 8 bases. The CDR3 sequence is 14 residues long. CDR1 and CDR2 (germline): SGDLS, YYNGEE. Trimming removed 4 bases from V and 6 bases from J; junction bases left unmatched: 9. As DNA, the CDR3 is TGTGCCAGCAGCTTCAGCGGGAGAGCAGGCGAGCAGTACTTC. This codes for CASSFSGRAGEQYF.

The gene calls are TRBV2 and TRBJ2-3, with 10 nucleotides matching TRBD2. Losses at the gene ends were 6 bases for V and 2 bases for J; bases not matched to a gene: 5. CDR3 length equals 15 residues. Germline V gene sequence: CDR1 SNHLY, CDR2 FYNNEI. The CDR3 DNA reads as TGTGCCAGCAGCTCACTAGCGGGGATCACAGATACGCAGTATTTT. This encodes CASSSLAGITDTQYF.

The J gene is TRBJ1-1, the V gene TRBV5-1, with 9 bases aligning to TRBD1. V shed 4 bases, J shed 2 bases, and the junction held 6 bases outside the gene matches. The V gene's germline CDR1 is SGHRS and CDR2 YFSETQ. This CDR3 has 15 amino acids. The CDR3 loop reads CASSAQGQGNTEAFF. The CDR3 DNA sequence: TGCGCCAGCAGCGCTCAGGGACAGGGAAACACTGAAGCTTTCTTT. Full variable domain (outside the CDR3, taken from reference TRBV5-1 and TRBJ1-1): KAGVTQTPRYLIKTRGQQVTLSCSPISGHRSVSWYQQTPGQGLQFLFEYFSETQRNKGNFPGRFSGRQFSNSRSEMNVSTLELGDSALYLCASSAQGQGNTEAFFGQGTRLTVV.

CDR3 coding DNA: TGCGCCAGCAGCTTGGCGACAGGGACATACCCAACTAATGAAAAACTGTTTTTT. As protein: CASSLATGTYPTNEKLFF. V usage is TRBV5-1 and J usage is TRBJ1-4, with 7 positions matching TRBD1. From germline, CDR1 is SGHRS and CDR2 YFSETQ. The CDR3 contains 18 residues. The V gene end was trimmed by 0 bases and the J gene end by 0 bases; junction bases not matched to a gene: 8. Full variable domain (rest looked up from reference TRBV5-1 and TRBJ1-4): KAGVTQTPRYLIKTRGQQVTLSCSPISGHRSVSWYQQTPGQGLQFLFEYFSETQRNKGNFPGRFSGRQFSNSRSEMNVSTLELGDSALYLCASSLATGTYPTNEKLFFGSGTQLSVL.

This clone was detected once. The chain combines TRBV5-6 with TRBJ1-1; possibly TRBD1 for D (6 bases). The CDR3 spans 16 residues. Germline loops: CDR1 SGHDT, CDR2 YYEEEE. The germline V and J ends were trimmed by 2 bases and 2 bases, with 16 bases remaining between them. The CDR3 bases are TGTGCCAGCAGCTTTGGGATGACAGGCGCAAACACTGAAGCTTTCTTT. Its protein is CASSFGMTGANTEAFF. The variable domain in full, completed from reference TRBV5-6 and TRBJ1-1, reads DAGVTQSPTHLIKTRGQQVTLRCSPKSGHDTVSWYQQALGQGPQFIFQYYEEEERQRGNFPDRFSGHQFPNYSSELNVNALLLGDSALYLCASSFGMTGANTEAFFGQGTRLTVV.

The chain uses TRBV29-1 and TRBJ2-3, with a weak D call TRBD1 (6 bases). The CDR3 has 15 amino acids. Germline V CDR1 and CDR2: SQVTM, ANQGSEA. V was cut by 6 bases and J by 2 bases, with 18 bases left in between. CDR3 nucleotide sequence: TGCAGCGTCTCAAGACAGGATCTGTTCACAGATACGCAGTATTTT. Its translation: CSVSRQDLFTDTQYF.

This clone occurred once. This rearrangement joins TRBV28 to TRBJ1-3, with D possibly being TRBD1 (6 bases). Germline CDR1 reads MDHEN; CDR2 reads SYDVKM. Trimming removed 6 bases at V and 4 bases at J, with 13 bases between. The CDR3 length is 14 residues. The CDR3 here is CASRGTIRGNTIYF. The CDR3 DNA reads as TGTGCCAGCAGAGGGACAATTCGAGGAAACACCATATATTTT.

CDR3 protein: CASSLSRGQGEPEQYF. The CDR3 region has the DNA TGTGCCAGCAGCTTGTCAAGAGGACAGGGGGAACCCGAGCAGTACTTC. The genes are TRBV7-9 and TRBJ2-7, with 10 positions matching TRBD1. Germline CDR1 SEHNR, CDR2 FQNEAQ (reference sequence). Trimming removed 3 bases from V and 6 bases from J; junction bases left unmatched: 11. The CDR3 is made up of 16 amino acids. Complete variable domain (other parts from reference TRBV7-9 and TRBJ2-7): DTGVSQNPRHKITKRGQNVTFRCDPISEHNRLYWYRQTLGQGPEFLTYFQNEAQLEKSRLLSDRFSAERPKGSFSTLEIQRTEQGDSAMYLCASSLSRGQGEPEQYFGPGTRLTVT.

This chain links TRBV18 with TRBJ2-3, with 7 nucleotides matching TRBD2. In germline, CDR1 is KGHSH, CDR2 LQKENI. V was pared by 0 bases and J by 7 bases, with 4 bases of the junction left unmatched. The CDR3 length is 14 residues. CDR3 DNA: TGTGCCAGCTCACCACCGCTAGCGGATAATACGCAGTATTTT. Amino acids: CASSPPLADNTQYF.

V gene TRBV27 combines with J gene TRBJ2-1; TRBD2 matches 7 bases. V lost 7 bases and J lost 4; bases outside the gene matches: 10. Germline loops: CDR1 MNHEY, CDR2 SMNVEV (reference sequence). There are 15 residues in the CDR3. CDR3 DNA: TGTGCCAGCAAGAACGGGCTAGCGGTATACAATGAGCAGTTCTTC. It encodes CASKNGLAVYNEQFF.

This chain links TRBV6-5 with TRBJ1-2; possible D gene TRBD1, 5 bases. The V end lost 2 bases, the J end lost 4 bases, and 14 bases lay between the germline ends. The CDR3 has 15 amino acids. Per germline, CDR1 MNHEY and CDR2 SVGAGI. For the CDR3, the DNA is TGTGCCAGCAGTTACGGGGGGGACGCGTCCTATGGCTACACCTTC. This encodes CASSYGGDASYGYTF.

This clone has more than one count but fewer than ten. The chain uses TRBV30 and TRBJ2-7; possible D gene TRBD1, 6 bases. With 5 bases removed from V and 5 bases from J, the gap between germline ends came to 13 bases. The CDR3 has 12 residues. The germline V gene has CDR1 GTSNPN and CDR2 SVGIG (reference sequence). The CDR3 nucleotides are TGTGCCTGGCGGCAGGGGATCCACGAGCAGTACTTC. As protein: CAWRQGIHEQYF.

The chain carries TRBV6-6 and TRBJ2-7; 8 bases are shared with TRBD2. From germline, CDR1 is MNHNY and CDR2 SVGAGI (reference sequence). This CDR3 has 14 residues. V dropped 2 bases and J dropped 4; count of bases not matched to a gene: 4. The CDR3 bases are TGTGCCAGCAGTTACGGGCGGGAGGCTTACGAGCAGTACTTC. This gives the protein CASSYGREAYEQYF.

This CDR3 reads CASSLRLAGRTDTQYF. The CDR3 DNA reads as TGTGCCAGCAGCCTCAGACTAGCGGGGCGCACAGATACGCAGTATTTT. The V call is TRBV2, the J call TRBJ2-3; TRBD2 aligns across 11 bases. Germline values: CDR1 SNHLY, CDR2 FYNNEI. Trimming cost V 6 bases and J 1 base; bases outside gene matches: 6. CDR3 length: 16 amino acids.

This chain connects TRBV29-1 to TRBJ1-5, with D perhaps matching TRBD1 (5 bases). Germline assignment: CDR1 SQVTM and CDR2 ANQGSEA. The CDR3 runs to 13 residues. V lost 5 bases, J lost 3 bases, and 11 bases lay in between. As DNA, the CDR3 is TGCAGCGTTTGGGGCGACCCCAATCAGCCCCAGCATTTT. Protein: CSVWGDPNQPQHF. Drawing the rest from reference TRBV29-1 and TRBJ1-5, the complete variable domain is SAVISQKPSRDICQRGTSLTIQCQVDSQVTMMFWYRQQPGQSLTLIATANQGSEATYESGFVIDKFPISRPNLTFSTLTVSNMSPEDSSIYLCSVWGDPNQPQHFGDGTRLSIL.

V gene TRBV5-1 combines with J gene TRBJ2-1; the D is unclear. Per the germline V gene, CDR1 is SGHRS and CDR2 is YFSETQ. The V end was cut by 1 base, the J end by 14 bases, with 16 bases between. CDR3 length: 13 residues. CDR3 nucleotides: TGCGCCAGCAGCTTGAGTTCTAGGCATCTTGAGTTCTTC. This gives the protein CASSLSSRHLEFF.

The chain uses TRBV15 and TRBJ1-1, with no clear D. Looked up from germline, CDR1 is LNHNV and CDR2 is YYDKDF (reference sequence). The CDR3 covers 14 residues. The V gene lost 0 bases and the J gene lost 1 base, with 6 bases spanning the gap. The CDR3 sequence: CATSRDGPNTEAFF. For the CDR3, the DNA is TGTGCCACCAGCAGAGATGGGCCGAACACTGAAGCTTTCTTT.

This chain joins TRBV13 and TRBJ2-2; 7 nucleotides align to TRBD1. With 5 bases clipped from V and 3 bases from J, the junction kept 6 bases outside the gene matches. The germline CDR1 and CDR2 sequences are PRHDT and FYEKMQ (reference sequence). The CDR3 is 15 residues long. In nucleotides, the CDR3 is TGTGCCAGCAGCCAACGGGACAGATACACCGGGGAGCTGTTTTTT. This sequence encodes CASSQRDRYTGELFF.

The V gene is TRBV6-5, the J gene TRBJ2-1, with 9 bases fitting TRBD2. After removal of 6 bases from V and 9 bases from J, the junction contained 6 bases not matched to a gene. The CDR3 is 13 residues long. The germline gives CDR1 MNHEY, CDR2 SVGAGI. CDR3 amino acids: CASSQGLAGEQFF. The CDR3 DNA is TGTGCCAGCAGCCAGGGACTAGCCGGTGAGCAGTTCTTC.

The V call is TRBV2, the J call TRBJ2-1; D is unclear. The CDR3 extends over 14 amino acids. CDR1 is SNHLY and CDR2 is FYNNEI in the germline V gene. Trimming removed 4 bases from V and 4 bases from J, with 11 bases in between. CDR3 DNA sequence: TGTGCCAGCAGTGCAAGAGTTTCATACAATGAGCAGTTCTTC. Translating gives CASSARVSYNEQFF.

The chain uses TRBV28 and TRBJ1-5; 8 bases are a match to TRBD1. The junction had 10 bases not matched to a gene; V was cut back by 5 bases and J by 1 base. Looked up from germline, CDR1 is MDHEN and CDR2 is SYDVKM. The CDR3 consists of 17 residues. The CDR3: CASSPPGQGESNQPQHF. The CDR3 DNA is TGTGCCAGCAGTCCCCCCGGACAGGGCGAAAGCAATCAGCCCCAGCATTTT.

V and J are TRBV19 and TRBJ2-7, with TRBD1 as a possible D gene (5 bases). The CDR3 loop spans 13 amino acids. V was shortened by 6 bases and J by 5 bases, with 14 bases between the two germline ends. The germline CDR1 and CDR2 sequences are LNHDA and SQIVND (reference sequence). CDR3 loop: CASSLGAGNEQYF. The CDR3 nucleotides are TGTGCCAGTAGCCTAGGTGCAGGGAACGAGCAGTACTTC.

This chain joins TRBV10-3 and TRBJ2-7; D gene uncertain. The CDR3 consists of 13 residues. V lost 0 bases and J lost 7, with 10 bases in between. Germline CDR1 and CDR2: ENHRY and SYGVKD. This CDR3 is CAISESILVEQYF. For the CDR3, the DNA is TGTGCCATCAGTGAGTCGATTTTAGTTGAGCAGTACTTC.

V usage is TRBV27 and J usage is TRBJ2-1; D gene ambiguous. V lost 10 bases to trimming and J lost 2 bases, with 9 bases between them. Germline CDR1 is MNHEY and CDR2 is SMNVEV (reference sequence). This CDR3 is built from 12 residues. This CDR3 reads CATHGPYNEQFF. The CDR3 DNA sequence: TGTGCCACCCACGGTCCCTACAATGAGCAGTTCTTC.

This sequence joins TRBV28 and TRBJ2-7; 8 bases are shared with TRBD2. The CDR3 spans 16 residues. Germline CDR1 is MDHEN and CDR2 is SYDVKM. The V gene end was trimmed by 2 bases and the J gene end by 4 bases; junction bases not matched to a gene: 10. The DNA for the CDR3 is TGTGCCAGCAGTTTAGATCGGGAGGGCCGACGGTACGAGCAGTACTTC. This translates into CASSLDREGRRYEQYF. Drawing the rest from reference TRBV28 and TRBJ2-7, the complete variable domain is DVKVTQSSRYLVKRTGEKVFLECVQDMDHENMFWYRQDPGLGLRLIYFSYDVKMKEKGDIPEGYSVSREKKERFSLILESASTNQTSMYLCASSLDREGRRYEQYFGPGTRLTVT.